These 30 T cell receptor beta chains were all obtained from the same sample, sequenced in a study of blood T cell repertoires in COVID-19. Sequencing used immunoSEQ multiplex PCR; TCRdb keeps in-frame clones, though not all of them. The repertoire holds 150,000 to 200,000 clones, with around 83% as singletons. The sample consisted of peripheral blood. The source of these receptors is a man between 18 and 29 years old with acute or convalescent COVID-19.

The CDR3 loop is CASSPLGGVSYEQYF. The CDR3 nucleotides read TGTGCCAGCAGCCCATTGGGGGGGGTCTCCTACGAGCAGTACTTC. The chain carries TRBV7-9 and TRBJ2-7, with 7 bases identical to TRBD2. The CDR3 runs to 15 residues. Germline values: CDR1 SEHNR, CDR2 FQNEAQ (reference sequence). Trimming at V came to 5 bases and at J to 0 bases, leaving 7 bases not matched to a gene.

The chain links TRBV3-1 (or the pseudogene TRBV3-2) to TRBJ1-2, with D maybe TRBD1 (5 bases). The CDR3 runs 16 residues. Germline V CDR1 and CDR2: LGHDT, YNNKEL (reference sequence). With 1 base removed from V and 5 bases from J, the gap between germline ends came to 17 bases. CDR3 loop: CASSQGWAGSEYGYTF. The CDR3 DNA reads TGTGCCAGCAGCCAAGGGTGGGCAGGGTCAGAGTATGGCTACACCTTC.

This chain connects TRBV7-9 to TRBJ1-1; no definite D call. The V gene lost 0 bases and the J gene lost 1 base, with 9 bases spanning the gap. The germline V gene encodes CDR1 SEHNR and CDR2 FQNEAQ (reference sequence). The CDR3 is made up of 15 amino acids. The CDR3 DNA follows: TGTGCCAGCAGCTTAGCGCTGTGGCAGAACACTGAAGCTTTCTTT. Protein product: CASSLALWQNTEAFF.

The chain is built from TRBV7-3 and TRBJ2-3, with TRBD2 as a possible D gene (5 bases). V was trimmed by 5 bases and J by 0 bases, leaving 18 bases between them. Germline lookup yields CDR1 SGHTA and CDR2 FQGTGA. The CDR3 loop spans 17 amino acids. The CDR3 region has the DNA TGTGCCAGCAGCCCATCGGACGGCACGGGAAGCACAGATACGCAGTATTTT. Translating gives CASSPSDGTGSTDTQYF.

The chain links TRBV19 to TRBJ2-7; D is possibly TRBD1 (6 bases). V was cut by 6 bases and J by 6 bases, with 9 bases left in between. The germline V gene encodes CDR1 LNHDA and CDR2 SQIVND (reference sequence). The CDR3 is 11 amino acids. CDR3 in amino acids: CASSQGSEQYV. The DNA for the CDR3 is TGTGCCAGTAGCCAGGGGAGCGAGCAGTACGTC.

The chain has TRBV11-2 and TRBJ2-1; D may be TRBD2 (6 bases). Per the germline V gene, CDR1 is SGHAT and CDR2 is FQNNGV. The CDR3 runs to 15 residues. V was cut by 5 bases and J by 2 bases, with 13 bases left in between. The CDR3 DNA follows: TGTGCCAGCAGCCTGACTAGACTGGCCTACAATGAGCAGTTCTTC. Amino acid sequence: CASSLTRLAYNEQFF.

This chain links TRBV18 with TRBJ1-5; TRBD1 matches 9 bases. V shed 2 bases and J 15 bases; nucleotides not matched to a gene: 17. The CDR3 length is 16 residues. Germline CDR1 reads KGHSH; CDR2 reads LQKENI. This CDR3 is CASSPSSPGTGRERHF. CDR3 DNA sequence: TGTGCCAGCTCACCAAGCAGTCCCGGGACAGGGAGGGAAAGGCATTTT.

This chain uses TRBV7-9 with TRBJ1-4; tentative D call: TRBD1 (6 bases). With 5 bases removed from V and 3 bases from J, the gap between germline ends came to 13 bases. The germline V gene encodes CDR1 SEHNR and CDR2 FQNEAQ (reference sequence). The CDR3 covers 15 residues. The CDR3 sequence: CASSGTGFANEKLFF. CDR3 sequence (DNA): TGTGCCAGCAGCGGCACAGGGTTTGCTAATGAAAAACTGTTTTTT.

The chain employs TRBV29-1 and TRBJ2-1; D might be TRBD2 (6 bases). This CDR3 region has 14 residues. V was shortened by 6 bases and J by 3 bases, with 15 bases between the two germline ends. Germline assignment: CDR1 SQVTM and CDR2 ANQGSEA. The CDR3 nucleotides read TGCAGCGTCCCTAGGGAGGAGGACTACAATGAGCAGTTCTTC. Amino acid sequence: CSVPREEDYNEQFF.

Remarks on this clone: Other DNA variants within this sample encode the same CDR3. V gene TRBV19 combines with J gene TRBJ1-3; D gene ambiguous. Germline V gives CDR1 LNHDA, CDR2 SQIVND (reference sequence). Trimming stripped 4 bases from V and 0 bases from J, with 7 bases between. There are 14 residues in the CDR3. The CDR3 reads CASSTASSGNTIYF. CDR3 DNA sequence: TGTGCCAGTAGTACAGCGAGCTCTGGAAACACCATATATTTT.

This clone has just one count. The rearrangement links TRBV18 to TRBJ1-3, with 7 bases lining up with TRBD1. V was pared by 1 base and J by 3 bases, with 3 bases of the junction left unmatched. CDR3 size: 15 residues. Germline lookup yields CDR1 KGHSH and CDR2 LQKENI. The CDR3 coding sequence is TGTGCCAGCTCACCACTCGGACAGGATGGAAACACCATATATTTT. This encodes CASSPLGQDGNTIYF.

Only a few counts were recorded for this clone. This chain joins TRBV5-1 and TRBJ2-3; no firm D call. Germline V gives CDR1 SGHRS, CDR2 YFSETQ. With 1 base removed from V and 5 bases from J, the gap between germline ends came to 20 bases. This CDR3 region has 17 residues. The CDR3 here is CASSLSEQTLIKDTQYF. The DNA of the CDR3 is TGCGCCAGCAGCTTGTCTGAACAGACCCTTATAAAAGATACGCAGTATTTT.

The chain uses TRBV5-4 and TRBJ1-2, with D tentatively TRBD1 (5 bases). The ends were cut back, 0 bases at V and 2 bases at J, with 11 bases in the middle. CDR1 is SGHNT, CDR2 YYREEE, per germline (reference sequence). The CDR3 totals 15 residues. The CDR3: CASSLGLGANYGYTF. DNA for the CDR3: TGTGCCAGCAGCTTGGGGCTAGGGGCAAACTATGGCTACACCTTC.

The chain has TRBV30 and TRBJ1-6; no clear D gene. This CDR3 is 14 amino acids long. Germline V gives CDR1 GTSNPN, CDR2 SVGIG (reference sequence). Trimming removed 0 bases from V and 4 bases from J, with 7 bases in between. The DNA of the CDR3 is TGTGCCTGGAGTGTCGAGGGTTATAATTCACCCCTCCACTTT. Protein sequence: CAWSVEGYNSPLHF.

On this clone itself: One junction end disagrees with the germline gene, perhaps due to a read error. The rearrangement links TRBV6-5 to TRBJ2-1; the match to TRBD2 covers 7 bases. The CDR3 loop spans 14 amino acids. The V gene's germline CDR1 is MNHEY and CDR2 SVGAGI. DNA of the CDR3: TGTGCCAGCTCCCCGGGGGTTAGCGGGTCTTACCGGCTCTTC. It is translated as CASSPGVSGSYRLF.

This clone was observed a few times. The CDR3 protein is CASSSTGALGEKLFF. CDR3 nucleotides: TGTGCCAGCAGCTCGACAGGGGCGTTGGGTGAAAAACTGTTTTTT. This chain uses TRBV5-6 with TRBJ1-4; 8 nucleotides agree with TRBD1. The CDR3 totals 15 residues. J lost 7 bases, V lost 3 bases, and 8 bases had no gene match. In germline, CDR1 is SGHDT, CDR2 YYEEEE.

DNA of the CDR3: TGTGCCAGCAGCTTAAGGACAGGGAGTTGGTCGGAGACCCAGTACTTC. Translating it yields CASSLRTGSWSETQYF. The V and J genes are TRBV7-9 and TRBJ2-5, with 8 bases aligning to TRBD1. V was clipped by 2 bases and J by 5 bases; unmatched bases: 10. The CDR3 length is 16 residues. The germline CDR1 and CDR2 sequences are SEHNR and FQNEAQ (reference sequence).

The genes are TRBV29-1 and TRBJ1-2; a possible D gene is TRBD1 (5 bases). V was cut by 7 bases and J by 1 base, with 10 bases left in between. Germline values: CDR1 SQVTM, CDR2 ANQGSEA. The CDR3 consists of 12 residues. The CDR3 DNA reads TGCAGCGGGACACAGGATAACTATGGCTACACCTTC. It is translated as CSGTQDNYGYTF.

The chain uses TRBV2 and TRBJ1-1; D ambiguous. Germline assignment: CDR1 SNHLY and CDR2 FYNNEI. The V gene lost 1 base and the J gene lost 1 base, with 10 bases spanning the gap. The CDR3 length is 15 residues. The CDR3 region is CASSEGNRGNTEAFF. In nucleotides, the CDR3 is TGTGCCAGCAGTGAAGGTAACCGCGGGAACACTGAAGCTTTCTTT. The variable domain in full, completed from reference TRBV2 and TRBJ1-1, reads EPEVTQTPSHQVTQMGQEVILRCVPISNHLYFYWYRQILGQKVEFLVSFYNNEISEKSEIFDDQFSVERPDGSNFTLKIRSTKLEDSAMYFCASSEGNRGNTEAFFGQGTRLTVV.

The rearrangement links TRBV14 to TRBJ2-7; D ambiguous. This CDR3 has 15 amino acids. Trimming took off 0 bases at V and 0 bases at J, with 9 bases between the two ends. Per the germline V gene, CDR1 is SGHDN and CDR2 is FVKESK. This chain's CDR3 is CASSQDRWSSYEQYF. The CDR3 nucleotides are TGTGCCAGCAGCCAAGACAGGTGGTCCTCCTACGAGCAGTACTTC.

The J gene is TRBJ2-7, the V gene TRBV10-3, with D hard to call. Germline V lookup: CDR1 ENHRY, CDR2 SYGVKD. Trimming took off 4 bases at V and 3 bases at J, with 10 bases between the two ends. The CDR3 extends over 13 amino acids. This CDR3 is CAISVDSYYEQYV. CDR3 DNA: TGTGCCATCAGTGTCGACTCCTACTACGAGCAGTACGTC.

The chain recombines TRBV7-9 with TRBJ2-2; TRBD1 agrees at 7 bases. Germline CDR1 is SEHNR and CDR2 is FQNEAQ (reference sequence). Trimming removed 5 bases from V and 2 bases from J; junction bases left unmatched: 8. The CDR3 is 16 residues long. CDR3: CASSTPTGPNTGELFF. CDR3 sequence (DNA): TGTGCCAGCAGCACCCCGACAGGGCCAAACACCGGGGAGCTGTTTTTT.

The genes are TRBV3-1 (or the pseudogene TRBV3-2) and TRBJ1-1; possibly TRBD1 for D (6 bases). Trimming removed 5 bases from V and 1 base from J, with 14 bases in between. The CDR3 has 15 residues. Per the germline V gene, CDR1 is LGHDT and CDR2 is YNNKEL (reference sequence). CDR3 DNA sequence: TGTGCCAGCAGCAAATATGGACAGACGAACACTGAAGCTTTCTTT. It encodes CASSKYGQTNTEAFF.

The J gene is TRBJ2-5, the V gene TRBV27, with TRBD2 matching 10 bases. Germline values: CDR1 MNHEY, CDR2 SMNVEV (reference sequence). CDR3 length: 17 residues. Germline trimming cut 5 bases from V and 0 bases from J; bases unmatched to any gene: 9. CDR3: CASSLNGLAAYQETQYF. The CDR3 region has the DNA TGTGCCAGCAGTCTCAACGGACTAGCGGCATACCAAGAGACCCAGTACTTC.

The chain couples TRBV9 to TRBJ2-1; 9 nucleotides agree with TRBD1. The CDR3 length is 16 residues. The V gene's germline CDR1 is SGDLS and CDR2 YYNGEE. With 0 bases clipped from V and 4 bases from J, the junction kept 5 bases outside the gene matches. The CDR3 region is CASSVGPDRGYNEQFF. The DNA for the CDR3 is TGTGCCAGCAGCGTAGGTCCGGACAGGGGATACAATGAGCAGTTCTTC.

V usage is TRBV7-3 and J usage is TRBJ2-7; 7 positions match TRBD1. The germline V gene encodes CDR1 SGHTA and CDR2 FQGTGA. This CDR3 spans 15 amino acids. The junction had 12 bases not matched to a gene; V was cut back by 3 bases and J by 7 bases. DNA of the CDR3: TGTGCCAGCAGCTTTTATCGGAGACAGGGAAAAGAGCAGTACGTC. It specifies CASSFYRRQGKEQYV.

The CDR3 DNA reads TGTGCCAGCAGCTATGAACAGTATCAGCCCCAGCATTTT. This codes for CASSYEQYQPQHF. The V gene is TRBV7-9, the J gene TRBJ1-5; D remains ambiguous. Trimming removed 4 bases at V and 5 bases at J, with 9 bases between. The germline gives CDR1 SEHNR, CDR2 FQNEAQ (reference sequence). The CDR3 has 13 amino acids.

This clone was seen just once. The rearrangement uses TRBV29-1 and TRBJ2-3; D not certain. CDR1 and CDR2 (germline): SQVTM, ANQGSEA. V gave up 6 bases and J gave up 2 bases, with 9 bases separating them. This CDR3 has 12 amino acids. The CDR3 loop is CSVTYATDTQYF. CDR3 DNA sequence: TGCAGCGTGACATATGCCACAGATACGCAGTATTTT.

This clone was detected only a few times. The chain has TRBV19 and TRBJ1-1; TRBD1 agrees at 9 bases. Unmatched junction bases numbered 3, after V lost 6 bases and J lost 1 base. Germline CDR1 reads LNHDA; CDR2 reads SQIVND (reference sequence). The length of the CDR3 is 14 residues. The CDR3 loop is CASRLQGANTEAFF. The CDR3 DNA is TGTGCCAGTAGGTTACAGGGGGCGAACACTGAAGCTTTCTTT. Filled out from reference TRBV19 and TRBJ1-1, the complete variable domain reads DGGITQSPKYLFRKEGQNVTLSCEQNLNHDAMYWYRQDPGQGLRLIYYSQIVNDFQKGDIAEGYSVSREKKESFPLTVTSAQKNPTAFYLCASRLQGANTEAFFGQGTRLTVV.

J is TRBJ1-2 and V is TRBV7-3, with TRBD1 identical over 9 bases. With 3 bases clipped from V and 6 bases from J, the junction kept 8 bases outside the gene matches. The CDR3 is made up of 15 amino acids. Germline V gene data show CDR1 as SGHTA and CDR2 as FQGTGA. The CDR3 loop reads CASSFTGTGTDGYTF. The CDR3 coding sequence is TGTGCCAGCAGCTTTACCGGGACAGGGACGGATGGCTACACCTTC.